The text below deals with one T cell receptor (beta chain). What it recognizes is unknown. One entry per CDR3 protein results from TCRdb running MiXCR on the 5' RACE reads. This table has roughly 600,000 distinct CDR3 sequences, about 20% appearing once. The data are from a study of T-cell memory formation after mild COVID-19. Study information: Clusters of TCRs were largely donor specific.

The CDR3 length is 14 residues. In germline, CDR1 is SGHTA, CDR2 FQGNSA. The trim removed 1 base at V and 4 bases at J, leaving 2 bases unmatched. Study-level results: Pre-infection memory already had some responding clones, implying cross-reactive memory joined. Contracting CD4+ clones were located mainly in CM and EM, and CD8+ clones in EMRA. Later expanders leaned CD4+, whereas clones that contracted between day 15 and 85 were balanced CD4/CD8.

The TCR was taken from an adult woman who had mild COVID-19 (a few samples of this study predate the infection). Cell type and time point are not known. The chain has TRBV7-2 and TRBJ1-2, with 8 bases matching TRBD1. The sequenced sample consisted of PBMCs or a T cell subset sorted from them (not recorded which). DNA for the CDR3: TGTGCCAGCAGCTTAGGGACAGGGCCCTATGGCTACACCTTC. Translating it yields CASSLGTGPYGYTF.